The sequence of this TCR beta chain was determined in a study of shared clonotypes between healthy human individuals. Study-level background: Plates per donor: three CD4 naive, three CD4 memory, two CD8 naive, one CD8 memory. Study observations and caveats: The naive CD4 repertoires of a few donors were compared, and about 5% of clonotypes were shared. Rarefaction revealed incomplete sorted-subset sequencing despite large depth.

With 2 bases clipped from V and 7 bases from J, the junction kept 7 bases outside the gene matches. The CDR3 is 15 amino acids. The germline gives CDR1 SNHLY, CDR2 FYNNEI. This clone was seen once. The antigen remains undetermined. Some clones are missing from TCRdb's copy, which holds only in-frame ones; the method was immunoSEQ multiplex PCR. This table has roughly 2,500,000 clones, 93% appearing once. J is TRBJ1-5 and V is TRBV2; 8 bases match TRBD1. Sequenced input: naive CD4+ T cells from PBMCs. Indicated subset: CD45RA+ positively selected. The receptor's source is a man between 18 and 29 years old in good health. Some clones in this sample may be carry-over from other donors' samples. The DNA of the CDR3 is TGTGCCAGCAGTGAATCAACAGGGGGTGGACAGCCCCAGCATTTT. Encoded protein: CASSESTGGGQPQHF. Full variable domain (remainder filled in from reference TRBV2 and TRBJ1-5): EPEVTQTPSHQVTQMGQEVILRCVPISNHLYFYWYRQILGQKVEFLVSFYNNEISEKSEIFDDQFSVERPDGSNFTLKIRSTKLEDSAMYFCASSESTGGGQPQHFGDGTRLSIL.